These 30 T cell receptor beta chains originate from one sample sequenced in a study of cytomegalovirus exposure and HLA in healthy donors. This PCR relied on a set of 60 Vbeta primers and 13 Jbeta primers. Sequencing used immunoSEQ multiplex PCR; TCRdb keeps in-frame clones, though not all of them. The data hold roughly 160,000 clones, with roughly 78% observed a single time. Sequencing input: PBMCs. Receptors were obtained from a man aged 40-50 years in good health and CMV-seronegative.

The V and J genes are TRBV19 and TRBJ2-3, with TRBD1 matching over 12 bases. Germline CDR1 is LNHDA and CDR2 is SQIVND (reference sequence). The CDR3 loop spans 15 amino acids. J gave up 2 bases and V 10 bases, and 7 bases lay outside the gene matches. The CDR3 region has the DNA TGTGCCACCCGGGACAGGGGGCGTTACACAGATACGCAGTATTTT. Its protein is CATRDRGRYTDTQYF. Full variable domain (outside the CDR3, taken from reference TRBV19 and TRBJ2-3): DGGITQSPKYLFRKEGQNVTLSCEQNLNHDAMYWYRQDPGQGLRLIYYSQIVNDFQKGDIAEGYSVSREKKESFPLTVTSAQKNPTAFYLCATRDRGRYTDTQYFGPGTRLTVL.

The chain couples TRBV4-2 to TRBJ1-6; the D is unclear. Per the germline V gene, CDR1 is LGHNA and CDR2 is YNFKEQ. V was cut by 5 bases and J by 9 bases, with 17 bases left in between. The CDR3 runs 15 residues. The CDR3 DNA is TGTGCCAGCAGCGATGAGGGCTTTTGGAGTTCACCCCTCCACTTT. It is translated as CASSDEGFWSSPLHF.

The chain combines TRBV19 with TRBJ2-7; D possibly corresponds to TRBD2 (5 bases). Trimming shortened V by 10 bases and J by 9 bases, and 16 bases separated the two germline ends. This CDR3 region has 11 residues. Germline V CDR1 and CDR2: LNHDA, SQIVND (reference sequence). Written as DNA, the CDR3 is TGTGCCACAAGAGAGGGCCAGGTGCAGTACTTC. As protein: CATREGQVQYF.

J is TRBJ2-5 and V is TRBV7-2; D perhaps matches TRBD2 (6 bases). The CDR3 covers 15 residues. V lost 5 bases and J lost 5, with 18 bases in between. In germline, CDR1 is SGHTA, CDR2 FQGNSA. CDR3 protein: CASSIRSGGDETQYF. DNA for the CDR3: TGTGCCAGCAGCATCCGTAGCGGCGGGGACGAGACCCAGTACTTC.

V and J are TRBV7-2 and TRBJ2-3; a possible D gene is TRBD1 (9 bases). CDR3 size: 14 residues. Trimming left V 5 bases short and J 8 bases short, with 17 bases between. Germline CDR1 SGHTA, CDR2 FQGNSA. CDR3 sequence (DNA): TGTGCCAGCAGCCGGACAGGGGCGGGAGGTACGCAGTATTTT. Its protein is CASSRTGAGGTQYF.

This chain joins TRBV5-1 and TRBJ2-7; D is uncertain. The V end lost 6 bases, the J end lost 1 base, and 14 bases lay between the germline ends. The CDR3 runs to 14 residues. Per germline, CDR1 SGHRS and CDR2 YFSETQ. Here the CDR3 reads CASTYAAPSYEQYF. In nucleotides, the CDR3 is TGCGCCAGCACCTACGCCGCGCCTTCCTACGAGCAGTACTTC.

The chain is built from TRBV18 and TRBJ1-2; 7 nucleotides align to TRBD1. CDR3 length equals 16 residues. CDR1 is KGHSH, CDR2 LQKENI, per germline. After removal of 4 bases from V and 0 bases from J, the junction contained 8 bases not matched to a gene. The CDR3: CASSRAGGVPNYGYTF. The CDR3 region has the DNA TGTGCCAGCTCACGGGCAGGGGGAGTCCCTAACTATGGCTACACCTTC.

This chain links TRBV14 with TRBJ2-7; D remains ambiguous. The CDR3 sequence is 13 residues long. In germline, CDR1 is SGHDN, CDR2 FVKESK. V was trimmed by 9 bases and J by 0 bases, leaving 12 bases between them. DNA for the CDR3: TGTGCCAGTGGGCGCACAAACTCCTACGAGCAGTACTTC. Its protein product is CASGRTNSYEQYF.

This rearrangement joins TRBV27 to TRBJ1-2, with 9 bases lining up with TRBD1. The V gene end was trimmed by 5 bases and the J gene end by 7 bases; junction bases not matched to a gene: 11. This CDR3 has 15 residues. CDR1 and CDR2 from the germline V gene are MNHEY and SMNVEV (reference sequence). The CDR3 loop is CASSPSGDRVAGYTF. In DNA, the CDR3 is TGTGCCAGCAGTCCTTCGGGGGACAGGGTCGCTGGCTACACCTTC.

This clone came up a few times. The rearrangement links TRBV5-1 to TRBJ2-7; TRBD1 is a possible D gene (6 bases). This CDR3 is 15 amino acids long. Trimming cost V 0 bases and J 6 bases, with 16 bases left between them. Germline-derived CDR1 and CDR2 are SGHRS and YFSETQ. The CDR3 here is CASSLVSQGSAEQYF. CDR3 DNA: TGCGCCAGCAGCTTGGTCTCACAGGGTTCCGCCGAGCAGTACTTC.

V gene TRBV5-4 combines with J gene TRBJ2-5; possible D gene TRBD1, 6 bases. The V gene's germline CDR1 is SGHNT and CDR2 YYREEE (reference sequence). Trimming shortened V by 2 bases and J by 1 base, and 9 bases separated the two germline ends. The CDR3 runs to 14 residues. CDR3 nucleotide sequence: TGTGCCAGCAGCTTAATGGACAGCCAAGAGACCCAGTACTTC. Encoded protein: CASSLMDSQETQYF.

V and J are TRBV19 and TRBJ2-7; the match to TRBD1 covers 7 bases. The CDR3 loop spans 14 amino acids. Germline CDR1 reads LNHDA; CDR2 reads SQIVND (reference sequence). After removal of 5 bases from V and 3 bases from J, the junction contained 7 bases not matched to a gene. The CDR3 DNA is TGTGCCAGTAGTGCCGCCACAGGGGACTACGAGCAGTACTTC. Its protein product is CASSAATGDYEQYF. The variable domain in full, completed from reference TRBV19 and TRBJ2-7, reads DGGITQSPKYLFRKEGQNVTLSCEQNLNHDAMYWYRQDPGQGLRLIYYSQIVNDFQKGDIAEGYSVSREKKESFPLTVTSAQKNPTAFYLCASSAATGDYEQYFGPGTRLTVT.

The V and J genes are TRBV5-4 and TRBJ2-1; D is ambiguous. There are 16 residues in the CDR3. V was shortened by 0 bases and J by 1 base, with 11 bases between the two germline ends. CDR1 and CDR2 (germline): SGHNT, YYREEE (reference sequence). This CDR3 is CASSLGRRASYNEQFF. CDR3 DNA: TGTGCCAGCAGCTTGGGTCGGAGAGCTTCCTACAATGAGCAGTTCTTC.

The V and J genes are TRBV6-1 and TRBJ1-5; TRBD1 is a possible D gene (6 bases). The CDR3 consists of 15 residues. Germline values: CDR1 MNHNS, CDR2 SASEGT. The germline V and J ends were trimmed by 7 bases and 5 bases, with 18 bases remaining between them. Here the CDR3 reads CASNGQLYDYQPQHF. The CDR3 DNA is TGTGCCAGCAACGGACAGCTTTATGACTATCAGCCCCAGCATTTT.

This sequence joins TRBV7-8 and TRBJ2-7, with TRBD2 identical over 7 bases. Germline trimming cut 1 base from V and 5 bases from J; bases unmatched to any gene: 2. This CDR3 has 13 amino acids. The germline V gene encodes CDR1 SGHVS and CDR2 FQNEAQ. CDR3 DNA: TGTGCCAGCAGCTTAGGGCTAGCGGACGAGCAGTACTTC. It translates to CASSLGLADEQYF. The whole variable domain, remainder taken from reference TRBV7-8 and TRBJ2-7, is GAGVSQSPRYKVAKRGQDVALRCDPISGHVSLFWYQQALGQGPEFLTYFQNEAQLDKSGLPSDRFFAERPEGSVSTLKIQRTQQEDSAVYLCASSLGLADEQYFGPGTRLTVT.

The chain uses TRBV28 and TRBJ1-6; no clear D gene. Germline V lookup: CDR1 MDHEN, CDR2 SYDVKM. The CDR3 sequence is 14 residues long. V was shortened by 5 bases and J by 6 bases, with 11 bases between the two germline ends. In DNA, the CDR3 is TGTGCCAGCAGTGCACACAGCCCTAATTCACCCCTCCACTTT. Translated, it gives CASSAHSPNSPLHF.

V gene TRBV18 combines with J gene TRBJ2-1; no definite D call. This CDR3 is 15 amino acids long. Per the germline V gene, CDR1 is KGHSH and CDR2 is LQKENI. Trimming pared 1 base from V and 1 base from J, leaving 8 bases between. In DNA, the CDR3 is TGTGCCAGCTCACCACTGGCGGTGTCCTACAATGAGCAGTTCTTC. Protein sequence: CASSPLAVSYNEQFF.

The rearrangement joins TRBV18 to TRBJ1-1; tentatively, D is TRBD1 (6 bases). Germline CDR1 reads KGHSH; CDR2 reads LQKENI. The CDR3 totals 14 residues. With 2 bases removed from V and 11 bases from J, the gap between germline ends came to 18 bases. The CDR3 loop is CASSPSQGIYGAFF. The CDR3 nucleotides are TGTGCCAGCTCACCATCACAGGGAATTTACGGGGCTTTCTTT.

This clone was seen more than once but under ten times. The rearrangement links TRBV28 to TRBJ1-2, with D hard to call. Trimming removed 7 bases at V and 8 bases at J, with 20 bases between. The germline V gene has CDR1 MDHEN and CDR2 SYDVKM. CDR3 length equals 14 residues. CDR3 DNA: TGTGCCAGCAAACTGGAGATCGGGAACGGAGGCTACACCTTC. Amino acid sequence: CASKLEIGNGGYTF.

The V gene is TRBV6-6, the J gene TRBJ2-7; 8 bases fit TRBD2. After removal of 4 bases from V and 7 bases from J, the junction contained 3 bases not matched to a gene. Germline V gene sequence: CDR1 MNHNY, CDR2 SVGAGI (reference sequence). CDR3 size: 12 residues. The CDR3 nucleotides are TGTGCCAGCAGTTCCGGACTAGCTGAGCAGTACTTC. Its translation: CASSSGLAEQYF.

V gene TRBV28 combines with J gene TRBJ2-4, with D possibly TRBD1 on 6 matching bases. This CDR3 has 13 amino acids. The germline V gene encodes CDR1 MDHEN and CDR2 SYDVKM. V was cut by 8 bases and J by 7 bases, with 15 bases left in between. CDR3 in DNA: TGTGCCAGCTTCGATCCAGGGGCCAACATTCAGTACTTC. Protein sequence: CASFDPGANIQYF.

The gene calls are TRBV7-9 and TRBJ2-2, with unresolved D. CDR1 is SEHNR and CDR2 is FQNEAQ in the germline V gene (reference sequence). V shed 3 bases and J shed 5 bases, with 4 bases lying between them. This CDR3 spans 12 amino acids. The CDR3 sequence: CASSFATGELFF. CDR3 in DNA: TGTGCCAGCAGCTTCGCGACCGGGGAGCTGTTTTTT.

The chain recombines TRBV6-5 with TRBJ2-7, with 10 bases that match TRBD2. The trim removed 2 bases at V and 7 bases at J, leaving 8 bases unmatched. The V gene's germline CDR1 is MNHEY and CDR2 SVGAGI. The CDR3 totals 15 residues. This CDR3 reads CASSYGNSGRGEQYF. Written as DNA, the CDR3 is TGTGCCAGCAGTTACGGAAACAGCGGGAGGGGAGAGCAGTACTTC.

This clone was detected once. CDR3 amino acids: CASSSSRVNTGELFF. CDR3 DNA sequence: TGTGCCAGCAGTTCTTCCAGGGTGAACACCGGGGAGCTGTTTTTT. The chain uses TRBV6-1 and TRBJ2-2; TRBD1 might be the D (5 bases). The germline V gene has CDR1 MNHNS and CDR2 SASEGT. The CDR3 totals 15 residues. V gave up 5 bases and J gave up 1 base, with 11 bases separating them.

The chain uses TRBV11-2 and TRBJ1-5; 7 nucleotides align to TRBD1. This CDR3 is 13 amino acids long. CDR1 SGHAT and CDR2 FQNNGV come from the germline V gene. The V gene end was trimmed by 0 bases and the J gene end by 11 bases; junction bases not matched to a gene: 4. The CDR3, as DNA: TGTGCCAGCAGCTTAGAGACAGGGCGGTCCCAGCATTTT. Translated, it gives CASSLETGRSQHF.

This clone was observed a handful of times. This chain joins TRBV28 and TRBJ1-4; D remains ambiguous. CDR1 is MDHEN and CDR2 is SYDVKM in the germline V gene. The CDR3 consists of 14 residues. V was pared by 6 bases and J by 1 base, with 9 bases between. The CDR3 region is CASSPSETNEKLFF. Here the CDR3 DNA reads TGTGCCAGCAGCCCCAGTGAAACTAATGAAAAACTGTTTTTT.

V gene TRBV28 combines with J gene TRBJ2-1; 8 nucleotides line up with TRBD2. Germline lookup yields CDR1 MDHEN and CDR2 SYDVKM. Trimming took 2 bases from V and 6 from J; bases not matched to a gene: 6. The CDR3 is made up of 15 amino acids. CDR3 sequence reads: CASSLGLAGFNEQFF. DNA of the CDR3: TGTGCCAGCAGTTTAGGTCTAGCGGGCTTCAATGAGCAGTTCTTC.

The chain carries TRBV2 and TRBJ1-4; D not resolved. Trimming stripped 6 bases from V and 0 bases from J, with 14 bases between. This CDR3 contains 16 residues. Germline loops: CDR1 SNHLY, CDR2 FYNNEI. The CDR3 DNA reads as TGTGCCAGCAGAAGTGAAGAGGCAGCAACTAATGAAAAACTGTTTTTT. It translates to CASRSEEAATNEKLFF.

This chain connects TRBV18 to TRBJ2-1, with 8 bases aligning to TRBD2. Germline trimming cut 1 base from V and 6 bases from J; bases unmatched to any gene: 11. Germline loops: CDR1 KGHSH, CDR2 LQKENI. The CDR3 is 17 residues long. CDR3 sequence: CASSPRSAGVFVNEQFF. DNA for the CDR3: TGTGCCAGCTCACCACGATCAGCGGGAGTTTTTGTCAATGAGCAGTTCTTC.

The CDR3 DNA is TGCGCCACACGCGGACTAGGAACTGGAGAGACCCAGTACTTC. It is translated as CATRGLGTGETQYF. V usage is TRBV10-2 and J usage is TRBJ2-5, with 7 bases lining up with TRBD2. Germline V lookup: CDR1 WSHSY, CDR2 SAAADI. V lost 10 bases to trimming and J lost 4 bases; unmatched junction nucleotides: 12. This CDR3 has 14 amino acids.